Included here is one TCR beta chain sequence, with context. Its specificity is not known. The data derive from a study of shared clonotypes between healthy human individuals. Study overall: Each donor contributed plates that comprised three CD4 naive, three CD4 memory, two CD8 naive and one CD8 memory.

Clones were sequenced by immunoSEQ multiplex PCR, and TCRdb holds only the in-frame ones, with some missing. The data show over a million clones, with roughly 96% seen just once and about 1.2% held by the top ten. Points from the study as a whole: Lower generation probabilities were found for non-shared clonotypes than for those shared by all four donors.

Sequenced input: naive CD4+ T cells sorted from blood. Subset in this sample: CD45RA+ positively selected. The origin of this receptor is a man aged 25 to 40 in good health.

The CDR3 nucleotides read TGTGCCCCCGTCGGGCTCTCTAACACCGGGGAGCTGTTTTTT. Encoded protein: CAPVGLSNTGELFF. The chain recombines TRBV5-8 with TRBJ2-2; no clear D. CDR1 and CDR2 (germline): SGHTS, YDEGEE. The CDR3 sequence is 14 residues long. Trimming removed 10 bases from V and 2 bases from J, with 15 bases in between. Combining the CDR3 with reference TRBV5-8 and TRBJ2-2 gives the whole variable domain EAGVTQSPTHLIKTRGQQATLRCSPISGHTSVYWYQQALGLGLQFLLWYDEGEERNRGNFPPRFSGRQFPNYSSELNVNALELEDSALYLCAPVGLSNTGELFFGEGSRLTVL.